The next 13 T cell receptor beta chains were all read from a single sample in a study of blood T cell repertoires in COVID-19. Assay used: immunoSEQ multiplex PCR; TCRdb lists only in-frame clones, some missing. The table lists 100,000 to 150,000 clones, approximately 82% of them singletons. Sequenced material: peripheral blood. These receptors came from a man in his forties with active or convalescent COVID-19.

This clone appeared a single time. The rearrangement uses TRBV3-1 (or the pseudogene TRBV3-2) and TRBJ2-2, with no clear D. The CDR3 runs to 14 residues. V was pared by 4 bases and J by 1 base, with 7 bases between. The germline V gene encodes CDR1 LGHDT and CDR2 YNNKEL (reference sequence). The CDR3 DNA follows: TGTGCCAGCAGCCCCTCGGGGAACACCGGGGAGCTGTTTTTT. Its protein product is CASSPSGNTGELFF.

This clone was counted once. V and J are TRBV5-5 and TRBJ1-1; no clear D. The V gene lost 0 bases and the J gene lost 5 bases, with 8 bases spanning the gap. The CDR3 sequence is 13 residues long. In germline, CDR1 is SGHKS, CDR2 YYEKEE (reference sequence). The CDR3 coding sequence is TGTGCCAGCAGCTTGGGAGGGCCAACTGAAGCTTTCTTT. Translated: CASSLGGPTEAFF.

DNA of the CDR3: TGTGCCAGTATATCTAGCGGTGGGGAGACCCAGTACTTC. This translates into CASISSGGETQYF. The gene calls are TRBV19 and TRBJ2-5, with TRBD2 matching over 7 bases. This CDR3 region has 13 residues. V shed 7 bases, J shed 5 bases, and the junction held 7 bases outside the gene matches. The germline gives CDR1 LNHDA, CDR2 SQIVND (reference sequence).

The chain joins TRBV11-2 to TRBJ2-5; D is perhaps TRBD1 (7 bases). This CDR3 is 15 amino acids long. CDR1 is SGHAT, CDR2 FQNNGV, per germline. Trimming stripped 4 bases from V and 5 bases from J, with 17 bases between. CDR3 DNA: TGTGCCAGCAGCTCCGAGGGCAGGGGGGTTGAGACCCAGTACTTC. Encoded protein: CASSSEGRGVETQYF.

The CDR3 spells CASSTGQGSSEQYF. The CDR3 region has the DNA TGTGCCAGTAGTACAGGGCAGGGGTCGTCCGAGCAGTACTTC. The chain has TRBV19 and TRBJ2-7; possible D gene TRBD1, 6 bases. The germline gives CDR1 LNHDA, CDR2 SQIVND (reference sequence). Deletions cut 4 bases from V and 6 bases from J, with 16 bases between. The CDR3 has 14 amino acids.

The chain has TRBV18 and TRBJ2-5; unclear D gene. V shed 3 bases and J shed 7 bases, with 12 bases lying between them. This CDR3 is built from 13 residues. The germline V gene encodes CDR1 KGHSH and CDR2 LQKENI. CDR3 DNA sequence: TGTGCCAGCTCACCGCCCATTATGAGGACCCAGTACTTC. Its translation is CASSPPIMRTQYF.

This sequence joins TRBV7-6 and TRBJ1-6, with a possible D match to TRBD1 (6 bases). V was shortened by 1 base and J by 0 bases, with 10 bases between the two germline ends. The CDR3 totals 17 residues. CDR1 is SGHVS, CDR2 FNYEAQ, per germline. The CDR3 region has the DNA TGTGCCAGCAGCTTAGGAGGACAGAGCTCCTATAATTCACCCCTCCACTTT. Protein: CASSLGGQSSYNSPLHF.

The V gene is TRBV30, the J gene TRBJ1-5; TRBD1 aligns across 9 bases. The length of the CDR3 is 16 residues. From germline, CDR1 is GTSNPN and CDR2 SVGIG (reference sequence). The ends lost 6 bases at V and 2 bases at J; junction bases unmatched: 11. DNA for the CDR3: TGTGCCTGCGTCCCGGGACAGGGTTTTGGCAATCAGCCCCAGCATTTT. Protein sequence: CACVPGQGFGNQPQHF.

CDR3 sequence reads: CASRGGGTDTQYF. CDR3 nucleotide sequence: TGTGCCAGTAGGGGCGGGGGTACAGATACGCAGTATTTT. This chain uses TRBV19 with TRBJ2-3; 7 nucleotides agree with TRBD2. Germline-derived CDR1 and CDR2 are LNHDA and SQIVND (reference sequence). The CDR3 runs to 13 residues. V was pared by 6 bases and J by 3 bases, with 3 bases of the junction left unmatched.

A single count supports this clone. The chain joins TRBV3-1 (or the pseudogene TRBV3-2) to TRBJ2-5; D may be TRBD1 (6 bases). V lost 6 bases, J lost 4 bases, and 12 bases lay in between. Germline CDR1 is LGHDT and CDR2 is YNNKEL (reference sequence). This CDR3 has 13 amino acids. CDR3 nucleotide sequence: TGTGCCAGCAGTTTACAGGGTTCAGAGACCCAGTACTTC. It encodes CASSLQGSETQYF.

V usage is TRBV18 and J usage is TRBJ1-6; the D gene is possibly TRBD1 (5 bases). The CDR3 is 16 amino acids. The germline gives CDR1 KGHSH, CDR2 LQKENI. V was clipped by 3 bases and J by 4 bases, with 13 bases between them. The CDR3 region is CASSPSPGGYNSPLHF. The DNA for the CDR3 is TGTGCCAGCTCACCCTCACCCGGGGGTTATAATTCACCCCTCCACTTT.

The CDR3 DNA reads as TGTGCCAGCAGCTATAGCGGGGGGGCCGGAGATACGCAGTATTTT. This encodes CASSYSGGAGDTQYF. The chain is built from TRBV7-2 and TRBJ2-3, with 11 bases identical to TRBD2. Losses at the gene ends were 4 bases for V and 5 bases for J; bases not matched to a gene: 5. Per the germline V gene, CDR1 is SGHTA and CDR2 is FQGNSA. CDR3 size: 15 residues.

The chain joins TRBV2 to TRBJ1-6; unclear D gene. Germline V lookup: CDR1 SNHLY, CDR2 FYNNEI. The CDR3 totals 14 residues. The V and J ends lost 7 bases and 0 bases respectively, with 7 bases between them. The CDR3 is CASKADSYNSPLHF. In DNA form, the CDR3 reads TGTGCCAGCAAGGCGGACTCCTATAATTCACCCCTCCACTTT.